Below are 17 T cell receptor beta chains sequenced from a single sample in a study of T cell clones after liver transplantation. Sequencing of dividing CFSE-low cells from the MLR defined alloreactive TCRbeta sequences. Which antigens these TCRs recognize remains unknown. Generated by immunoSEQ multiplex PCR, the TCRdb table keeps only in-frame clones and is missing some. This table holds roughly 6,100 clones, about 28% found once. The source material was CD4+ T cells from cultured PBMCs. The source is a human patient who received a liver transplant. A share of the T cells may be of graft donor origin.

As to this clone: Distinct nucleotide sequences in the sample also encode this CDR3. The chain uses TRBV5-6 and TRBJ1-2; 9 bases are shared with TRBD1. The germline V gene encodes CDR1 SGHDT and CDR2 YYEEEE. V shed 5 bases and J 4 bases; nucleotides not matched to a gene: 6. The CDR3 totals 14 residues. The CDR3, as DNA: TGTGCCAGCAGTCCGGGACAGGGAGGCTATGGCTACACCTTC. Its protein product is CASSPGQGGYGYTF.

In this sample, this clone turned up a few times. The chain carries TRBV4-3 and TRBJ1-1; 7 bases are a match to TRBD1. From germline, CDR1 is LGHNA and CDR2 YSLEER. The CDR3 covers 12 residues. Trimming removed 3 bases from V and 11 bases from J; junction bases left unmatched: 6. The CDR3 DNA reads TGCGCCAGCAGCCACACAGGGGTTGGGGCTTTCTTT. Translated: CASSHTGVGAFF.

This chain joins TRBV6-5 and TRBJ1-2; TRBD1 might be the D (6 bases). Trimming removed 7 bases from V and 2 bases from J, with 11 bases in between. This CDR3 comprises 13 residues. The germline V gene has CDR1 MNHEY and CDR2 SVGAGI. CDR3 in DNA: TGTGCCAGCATAACAGACAGGAACTATGGCTACACCTTC. This translates into CASITDRNYGYTF.

Relative to its sample, this clone is medium-sized. The rearrangement joins TRBV19 to TRBJ2-2, with 7 bases lining up with TRBD1. V was clipped by 5 bases and J by 4 bases; unmatched bases: 13. The germline V gene encodes CDR1 LNHDA and CDR2 SQIVND (reference sequence). The CDR3 totals 17 residues. The CDR3 nucleotides are TGTGCCAGTAGTCGACAACCCTTTGGACAGGCCACCGGGGAGCTGTTTTTT. This sequence encodes CASSRQPFGQATGELFF.

The chain combines TRBV28 with TRBJ2-1; D is possibly TRBD2 (6 bases). The germline V gene has CDR1 MDHEN and CDR2 SYDVKM. The CDR3 loop spans 14 amino acids. Between the trimmed V and J ends, which lost 7 bases and 2 bases, there was a span of 12 bases. For the CDR3, the DNA is TGTGCCAGCACGTCGGGCGGGGCCTACAATGAGCAGTTCTTC. As protein: CASTSGGAYNEQFF.

In its sample, this clone ranks as medium-sized. The chain employs TRBV2 and TRBJ2-4; D not certain. The ends were cut back, 6 bases at V and 2 bases at J, with 14 bases in the middle. The germline CDR1 and CDR2 sequences are SNHLY and FYNNEI. The CDR3 sequence is 15 residues long. The CDR3 loop reads CASSGPLRTKNIQYF. The CDR3 DNA reads as TGTGCCAGCAGCGGGCCCCTCAGGACCAAAAACATTCAGTACTTC.

The chain is built from TRBV5-1 and TRBJ1-2, with a possible D match to TRBD1 (6 bases). Looked up from germline, CDR1 is SGHRS and CDR2 is YFSETQ. The ends were cut back, 2 bases at V and 5 bases at J, with 22 bases in the middle. This CDR3 is built from 17 residues. Written as DNA, the CDR3 is TGCGCCAGCAGCTTAAGCATAAATAACAGGGTAGGGTATGGCTACACCTTC. Translating gives CASSLSINNRVGYGYTF.

This clone has only a few counts. With a far larger clone one base away, a read error is the likely cause. Other nucleotide sequences from this sample produce the same CDR3. J is TRBJ2-7 and V is TRBV6-1; TRBD1 matches at 9 bases. The CDR3 spans 18 residues. Germline V lookup: CDR1 MNHNS, CDR2 SASEGT. The chain's CDR3 is CASSEGPPTGGAVYEQYF. DNA of the CDR3: TGTGCCAGCAGCGAAGGGCCTCCTACAGGGGGCGCTGTTTACGAGCAGTACTTC.

By sample fraction, this clone is medium-sized (0.01 to 0.1%). This rearrangement joins TRBV7-2 to TRBJ1-4; 8 bases align to TRBD1. CDR3 length: 13 amino acids. The trim removed 5 bases at V and 8 bases at J, leaving 4 bases unmatched. Germline V gene data show CDR1 as SGHTA and CDR2 as FQGNSA. The CDR3 is CASSLDRAEKLFF. The DNA for the CDR3 is TGTGCCAGCAGCCTGGACAGGGCGGAAAAACTGTTTTTT.

This clone was seen more than once but under ten times. The V call is TRBV29-1, the J call TRBJ2-3; possible D gene TRBD1, 6 bases. The ends were cut back, 6 bases at V and 8 bases at J, with 24 bases in the middle. This CDR3 comprises 15 residues. Germline V gene sequence: CDR1 SQVTM, CDR2 ANQGSEA. CDR3 in amino acids: CSVGRGGRGQGTQYF. Written as DNA, the CDR3 is TGCAGCGTGGGGAGAGGAGGCAGGGGTCAGGGTACGCAGTATTTT.

For the CDR3, the DNA is TGTGCCACCAGCAGACCGGATCGGAGTCAGCCCCAGCATTTT. This encodes CATSRPDRSQPQHF. This rearrangement joins TRBV15 to TRBJ1-5; D unclear. Germline lookup yields CDR1 LNHNV and CDR2 YYDKDF (reference sequence). V gave up 2 bases and J gave up 6 bases, with 11 bases separating them. There are 14 residues in the CDR3.

By share of the sample, this clone is large. The CDR3 reads CAWSGTYEQYF. For the CDR3, the DNA is TGTGCCTGGAGTGGGACCTACGAGCAGTACTTC. The chain employs TRBV30 and TRBJ2-7; D gene ambiguous. The CDR3 is 11 amino acids. Germline V CDR1 and CDR2: GTSNPN, SVGIG (reference sequence). V lost 1 base, J lost 2 bases, and 3 bases lay in between.

The chain recombines TRBV5-5 with TRBJ1-1, with TRBD1 matching 9 bases. V dropped 4 bases and J dropped 1; count of bases not matched to a gene: 2. The germline V gene encodes CDR1 SGHKS and CDR2 YYEKEE (reference sequence). The CDR3 is 14 residues long. The chain's CDR3 is CASSPGQGNTEAFF. The CDR3 nucleotides are TGTGCCAGCAGCCCGGGACAGGGGAACACTGAAGCTTTCTTT.

CDR3 residues: CASSLALGLQETQYF. CDR3 in DNA: TGTGCCAGCAGCTTAGCGCTCGGATTACAAGAGACCCAGTACTTC. The chain combines TRBV7-2 with TRBJ2-5; D uncertain. The CDR3 sequence is 15 residues long. Trimming left V 0 bases short and J 2 bases short, with 10 bases between. Germline CDR1 reads SGHTA; CDR2 reads FQGNSA. Looking up the rest from reference TRBV7-2 and TRBJ2-5 gives the full variable domain: GAGVSQSPSNKVTEKGKDVELRCDPISGHTALYWYRQSLGQGLEFLIYFQGNSAPDKSGLPSDRFSAERTGGSVSTLTIQRTQQEDSAVYLCASSLALGLQETQYFGPGTRLLVL.

This clone has just a few counts. The V and J genes are TRBV28 and TRBJ2-5; 9 nucleotides line up with TRBD2. Trimming took 3 bases from V and 4 from J; bases not matched to a gene: 12. This CDR3 spans 17 amino acids. Germline V gene lookup returns CDR1 MDHEN and CDR2 SYDVKM. The CDR3 DNA is TGTGCCAGCAGTTTCGGCGGGGGGGCGGGGGGCCGAGAGACCCAGTACTTC. Encoded protein: CASSFGGGAGGRETQYF.

In its sample, this clone ranks as medium-sized. The chain is built from TRBV10-3 and TRBJ2-2; D is ambiguous. The V gene lost 8 bases and the J gene lost 10 bases, with 26 bases spanning the gap. The CDR3 spans 16 residues. CDR1 and CDR2 (germline): ENHRY, SYGVKD. CDR3 loop: CAIRASGRGSPEELFF. The CDR3 DNA sequence: TGTGCCATCCGGGCCTCTGGCCGCGGTTCACCCGAGGAGCTGTTTTTT.

This CDR3 reads CASSPSGGHPDTQYF. The CDR3 coding sequence is TGTGCCAGCTCACCCTCGGGGGGGCATCCAGATACGCAGTATTTT. This chain connects TRBV18 to TRBJ2-3; TRBD2 agrees at 8 bases. This CDR3 is 15 amino acids long. With V trimmed by 3 bases and J by 4 bases, 6 bases remained unmatched. From germline, CDR1 is KGHSH and CDR2 LQKENI.